Presented here are 5 T cell receptor beta chains from one specimen sequenced in a study of CD8 T cells in ankylosing spondylitis. In TCRdb, the 5' RACE reads were re-called with MiXCR into one record per CDR3 protein. The sample lists roughly 120,000 distinct CDR3 sequences, about 6.5% seen once, with 10% to 15% in the top ten. The source material was blood, either unsorted or a sorted T cell fraction (not recorded which). Every receptor here comes from a male donor with ankylosing spondylitis or in good health (not recorded which).

There are many counts of this clonotype. The V call is TRBV7-3, the J call TRBJ2-1; D possibly matches TRBD1 or TRBD2 (6 bases each). Germline values: CDR1 SGHTA, CDR2 FQGTGA. Trimming shortened V by 1 base and J by 5 bases, and 18 bases separated the two germline ends. The CDR3 has 17 residues. The CDR3 DNA reads as TGTGCCAGCAGCTTAAGGGACTGGGGGCTCGGAAACAATGAGCAGTTCTTC. Encoded protein: CASSLRDWGLGNNEQFF.

This clonotype came up many times. CDR3 coding DNA: TGTGCCAGCAGTGACAATTGGACCCCTAGGTATTTT. Protein: CASSDNWTPRYF. The chain uses TRBV27 and TRBJ2-3; D not resolved. CDR1 and CDR2 from the germline V gene are MNHEY and SMNVEV (reference sequence). The CDR3 length is 12 residues. V lost 5 bases and J lost 14, with 17 bases in between.

This clonotype appeared many times. This chain joins TRBV6-5 and TRBJ2-7, with D tentatively TRBD1 (5 bases). This CDR3 has 15 residues. Trimming removed 0 bases at V and 3 bases at J, with 12 bases between. Looked up from germline, CDR1 is MNHEY and CDR2 is SVGAGI. CDR3 sequence (DNA): TGTGCCAGCAGTTACTCTCCGACAGTTTTCTACGAGCAGTACTTC. Residues: CASSYSPTVFYEQYF.

This clonotype was seen repeatedly, ten times or more. The chain is built from TRBV2 and TRBJ2-5; possibly TRBD1 for D (5 bases). CDR1 and CDR2 from the germline V gene are SNHLY and FYNNEI. V lost 0 bases and J lost 5, with 16 bases in between. The CDR3 loop spans 16 amino acids. The CDR3 reads CASSEAETAAFETQYF. The CDR3 nucleotides are TGTGCCAGCAGTGAAGCGGAGACAGCCGCGTTTGAGACCCAGTACTTC.

The rearrangement links TRBV7-8 to TRBJ2-5; D remains unclear. Trimming stripped 8 bases from V and 2 bases from J, with 6 bases between. Looked up from germline, CDR1 is SGHVS and CDR2 is FQNEAQ. The CDR3 sequence is 11 residues long. The CDR3, as DNA: TGTGCCAGCCTCGGACAAGAGACCCAGTACTTC. This codes for CASLGQETQYF.